One T cell receptor (beta chain) is described in this entry. Its antigen remains unidentified. Method: immunoSEQ multiplex PCR; TCRdb's copy keeps in-frame clones and lacks some. The sample consists of about 9,000 clones, 88% of them appearing once. The sample comes from a study of STAT3 mutations in large granular lymphocyte leukemia. Broader study findings: No sample exists from the first appearance of each clone. In T-cell large granular lymphocyte leukemia, about half of patients showed multiple immunodominant subclonotypes. Treatment regimens differed across patients between samplings.

V shed 0 bases and J shed 4 bases, with 10 bases lying between them. Germline values: CDR1 SGHRS, CDR2 YFSETQ. The CDR3 has 15 residues. The source is a man aged 80 or over with T-cell large granular lymphocyte leukemia. Some clones in this sample may be carry-over from other donors' samples. The sequencing sample was made of peripheral blood mononuclear cells. This chain links TRBV5-1 with TRBJ2-2, with a possible D match to TRBD2 (6 bases). CDR3 DNA: TGCGCCAGCAGCTTGGTCATGGGGGGCACCGGGGAGCTGTTTTTT. Translation: CASSLVMGGTGELFF.